A single sample gave rise to the 5 T cell receptor beta chains below, sequenced in a study of chemoradiotherapy in HPV16-positive cancers. Profiling relied on immunoSEQ multiplex PCR, and the TCRdb table lists in-frame clones only, not all of them. The sample lists approximately 23,000 clones, approximately 94% occurring once. The sequencing used blood, collected from a patient who underwent chemoradiotherapy. The receptors originated from a human donor with HPV-associated anogenital cancer.

The DNA of the CDR3 is TGTGCCAGCTCACCAATCCGGACAACCTCTGGAAACACCATATATTTT. As protein: CASSPIRTTSGNTIYF. The rearrangement uses TRBV18 and TRBJ1-3; tentatively, D is TRBD1 (5 bases). Germline values: CDR1 KGHSH, CDR2 LQKENI. The V gene lost 2 bases and the J gene lost 0 bases, with 11 bases spanning the gap. The CDR3 extends over 16 amino acids.

The gene calls are TRBV27 and TRBJ2-7, with no clear D. From germline, CDR1 is MNHEY and CDR2 SMNVEV (reference sequence). Trimming removed 3 bases from V and 0 bases from J, with 6 bases in between. The CDR3 extends over 13 amino acids. The CDR3 bases are TGTGCCAGCAGTTTCGGCGTCTCCTACGAGCAGTACTTC. Its protein is CASSFGVSYEQYF.

Comment on this clone: Likely a read error: the CDR3 ends without its conserved phenylalanine or tryptophan. This chain connects TRBV30 to TRBJ2-7; D might be TRBD2 (5 bases). The CDR3 runs to 15 residues. With 5 bases removed from V and 4 bases from J, the gap between germline ends came to 21 bases. The germline V gene has CDR1 GTSNPN and CDR2 SVGIG (reference sequence). CDR3: CAWSTAPNGVYEQYL. The CDR3 coding sequence is TGTGCCTGGTCAACAGCTCCCAACGGGGTTTACGAGCAGTACCTC.

The chain couples TRBV4-3 to TRBJ2-7; 11 bases are shared with TRBD2. The CDR3 has 15 amino acids. J lost 4 bases, V lost 5 bases, and 7 bases had no gene match. Germline V lookup: CDR1 LGHNA, CDR2 YSLEER. The CDR3 region is CASSVRLAGQYEQYF. As DNA, the CDR3 is TGCGCCAGCAGCGTCCGACTAGCGGGGCAGTACGAGCAGTACTTC.

The chain carries TRBV5-4 and TRBJ1-2; no reliable D call. The CDR3 consists of 15 residues. V was clipped by 0 bases and J by 2 bases, with 11 bases between them. Germline CDR1 and CDR2: SGHNT and YYREEE (reference sequence). The CDR3 sequence is CASSLAQPHNYGYTF. As DNA, the CDR3 is TGTGCCAGCAGCTTGGCGCAGCCCCACAACTATGGCTACACCTTC.